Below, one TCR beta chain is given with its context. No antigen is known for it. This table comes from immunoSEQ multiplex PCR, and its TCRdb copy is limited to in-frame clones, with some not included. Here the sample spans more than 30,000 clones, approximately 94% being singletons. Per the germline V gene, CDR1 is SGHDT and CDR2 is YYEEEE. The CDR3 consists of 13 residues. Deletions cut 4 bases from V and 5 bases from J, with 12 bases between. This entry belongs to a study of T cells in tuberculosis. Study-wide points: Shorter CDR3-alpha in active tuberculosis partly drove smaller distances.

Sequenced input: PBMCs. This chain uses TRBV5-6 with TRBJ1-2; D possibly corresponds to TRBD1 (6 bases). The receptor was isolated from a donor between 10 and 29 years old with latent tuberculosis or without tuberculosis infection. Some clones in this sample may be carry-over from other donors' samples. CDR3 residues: CASSPYTGYGYTF. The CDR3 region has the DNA TGTGCCAGCAGCCCCTATACAGGGTATGGCTACACCTTC.